Listed below are T cell receptor beta chains from one sample, sequenced in a study of neoadjuvant anti-PD-1 for oral cavity cancer. The table came from immunoSEQ multiplex PCR; TCRdb's copy has only in-frame clones and leaves some out. Among 30,000 to 35,000 clones listed, 80% to 90% were seen once. Sequences were derived from PBMCs, sampled before nivolumab (anti-PD-1) treatment. These receptors were taken from a person aged 35-79 years with oral cavity squamous cell carcinoma. Both conserved end residues are part of each CDR3. The order of the fields is clone size, J gene, D gene, V gene, CDR3 protein, CDR3 DNA. A D gene is named only where the DNA matches it firmly. Some rows mark clone size as missing; the rest say once, few, many or name a class of expanded clone.

>NA|TRBJ2-3|TRBD2|TRBV5-4
CASSWDYWSSTDTQYF
TGTGCCAGCAGCTGGGACTATTGGTCTAGCACAGATACGCAGTATTTT
>NA|TRBJ2-6|NA|TRBV5-5
CASSSDIREFHSGANVLTF
TGTGCCAGCAGCTCGGACATCAGGGAATTTCACTCTGGGGCCAACGTCCTGACTTTC
>NA|TRBJ1-6|NA|TRBV7-2
CASSSTRGNSPLHF
TGTGCCAGCAGCTCGACCAGGGGAAATTCACCCCTCCACTTT
>NA|TRBJ1-2|NA|TRBV2
CASSEQSYGYTF
TGTGCCAGCAGTGAACAGAGTTATGGCTACACCTTC
>NA|TRBJ1-4|NA|TRBV9
CASSVGVGLGEKLFF
TGTGCCAGCAGCGTAGGGGTGGGGTTAGGGGAAAAACTGTTTTTT
>NA|TRBJ1-4|NA|TRBV28
CASSLWGATNEKLFF
TGTGCCAGCAGTTTATGGGGGGCAACTAATGAAAAACTGTTTTTT
>NA|TRBJ2-3|TRBD2|TRBV7-6
CASSSERGGLSDTQYF
TGTGCCAGCAGCTCAGAGCGGGGGGGCCTCTCAGATACGCAGTATTTT
>NA|TRBJ2-1|NA|TRBV7-7
CASSTTQGGHEQFF
TGTGCCAGCAGCACCACTCAGGGGGGGCATGAGCAGTTCTTC
>NA|TRBJ1-4|NA|TRBV6-5
CASSYRKPATNEKLFF
TGTGCCAGCAGTTACAGGAAACCAGCAACTAATGAAAAACTGTTTTTT
>NA|TRBJ2-1|NA|TRBV11-3
CASSLGGFYNEQFF
TGTGCCAGCAGCTTAGGGGGGTTCTACAATGAGCAGTTCTTC
>NA|TRBJ1-6|TRBD1|TRBV6-1
CASSLDDRDSPLHF
TGTGCCAGCAGTCTCGACGACAGGGATTCACCCCTCCACTTT
>once|TRBJ2-1|TRBD2|TRBV7-2
CASSEIDGGASGNEQFF
TGTGCCAGCAGCGAGATCGACGGGGGGGCCTCGGGCAATGAGCAGTTCTTC
>few|TRBJ2-7|NA|TRBV19
CASSIQAGTYEQYF
TGTGCCAGTAGTATCCAAGCGGGTACCTACGAGCAGTACTTC
>NA|TRBJ2-2|NA|TRBV11-3
CASSLGGGNTGELFF
TGTGCCAGCAGCTTGGGGGGCGGTAACACCGGGGAGCTGTTTTTT
>NA|TRBJ2-7|TRBD1|TRBV7-3
CASSPTGGGYEQYF
TGTGCCAGCAGCCCTACAGGGGGCGGGTACGAGCAGTACTTC
>NA|TRBJ2-1|NA|TRBV27
CASSAQGGVYNEQFF
TGTGCCAGCAGCGCACAGGGAGGCGTCTACAATGAGCAGTTCTTC
>NA|TRBJ2-7|TRBD1|TRBV6-5
CASLDRLSYEQYF
TGTGCCAGCCTGGACAGGCTCTCCTACGAGCAGTACTTC
>NA|TRBJ2-7|TRBD1|TRBV7-2
CASSLGWGQGSYEQYF
TGTGCCAGCAGCTTAGGCTGGGGACAGGGGTCCTACGAGCAGTACTTC
>NA|TRBJ1-4|NA|TRBV28
CASSTPSGGEKLFF
TGTGCCAGCAGTACTCCTAGTGGAGGCGAAAAACTGTTTTTT
>NA|TRBJ1-2|TRBD1|TRBV6-1
CAVGGTGSLDGYTF
TGTGCAGTTGGGGGGACAGGATCCCTAGATGGCTACACCTTC
>once|TRBJ1-4|NA|TRBV28
CASSVWGMLFF
TGTGCCAGCTCGGTTTGGGGGATGTTGTTTTTT
>NA|TRBJ1-4|TRBD1|TRBV5-6
CASSQRGQRNEKLFF
TGTGCCAGCAGCCAGCGGGGACAGCGTAATGAAAAACTGTTTTTT
>NA|TRBJ2-7|TRBD1|TRBV10-3
CAISGHQGDEQYF
TGTGCCATCTCTGGACATCAGGGGGACGAGCAGTACTTC
>NA|TRBJ1-1|NA|TRBV6-5
CASSPGRSTEAFF
TGTGCCAGCAGCCCAGGAAGAAGCACTGAAGCTTTCTTT
>NA|TRBJ2-5|NA|TRBV20-1
CSAFRETQYF
TGCAGTGCTTTCAGGGAGACCCAGTACTTC
>NA|TRBJ2-1|TRBD1|TRBV10-1
CASSGQGAQITAYNEQFF
TGCGCCAGCAGTGGACAGGGGGCGCAAATTACTGCCTACAATGAGCAGTTCTTC
>NA|TRBJ2-3|TRBD2|TRBV9
CASSVGLAGASTDTQYF
TGTGCCAGCAGCGTAGGCCTAGCGGGGGCCTCCACAGATACGCAGTATTTT
>NA|TRBJ1-1|TRBD1|TRBV14
CASSRNLGQGAWSNTEAFF
TGTGCCAGCAGCCGCAACCTCGGACAGGGCGCCTGGTCGAACACTGAAGCTTTCTTT
>once|TRBJ2-7|NA|TRBV9
CASSVGPQGAYEQYF
TGTGCCAGCAGCGTAGGTCCCCAGGGAGCCTACGAGCAGTACTTC
>NA|TRBJ2-7|TRBD1|TRBV5-1
CASSFDRDEQYF
TGCGCCAGCAGCTTCGACAGGGACGAGCAGTACTTC
>NA|TRBJ2-7|NA|TRBV9
CASSVVPGAGYEQYF
TGTGCCAGCAGCGTAGTTCCTGGGGCGGGCTACGAGCAGTACTTC
>NA|TRBJ2-2|NA|TRBV5-5
CASSLEDSYTGELFF
TGTGCCAGCAGCTTGGAGGACTCGTACACCGGGGAGCTGTTTTTT
>NA|TRBJ1-2|NA|TRBV7-9
CASSLVVPVGYGYTF
TGTGCCAGCAGCTTAGTTGTCCCGGTAGGCTATGGCTACACCTTC
>NA|TRBJ2-1|NA|TRBV4-1
CASSQSRLVANYNEQFF
TGCGCCAGCAGCCAATCCAGACTAGTGGCGAACTACAATGAGCAGTTCTTC
>NA|TRBJ2-2|TRBD1|TRBV25-1
CASSGTGDTGELFF
TGTGCCAGCAGTGGGACAGGGGACACCGGGGAGCTGTTTTTT
>NA|TRBJ2-1|TRBD1|TRBV5-1
CASSPGTAASSEQFF
TGCGCCAGCAGCCCCGGGACAGCAGCTTCCAGTGAGCAGTTCTTC
>NA|TRBJ1-1|NA|TRBV4-3
CASSQELVGARNTEAFF
TGCGCCAGCAGCCAAGAATTAGTGGGGGCGCGGAACACTGAAGCTTTCTTT
>NA|TRBJ2-7|TRBD2|TRBV19
CASSRLAGSYEQYF
TGTGCCAGTAGTAGGCTAGCGGGTTCCTACGAGCAGTACTTC
>NA|TRBJ1-2|NA|TRBV5-4
CASSFNNGGYTF
TGTGCCAGCAGCTTTAATAACGGTGGCTACACCTTC
>NA|TRBJ1-2|NA|TRBV30
CAWSSGAGGYTF
TGTGCCTGGAGCTCAGGGGCGGGAGGCTACACCTTC
>once|TRBJ1-4|TRBD1|TRBV27
CASSFGQGAQEKLFF
TGTGCCAGCAGTTTCGGCCAGGGGGCTCAGGAAAAACTGTTTTTT
>NA|TRBJ1-5|NA|TRBV28
CASSPALRGSNQPQHF
TGTGCCAGCAGTCCTGCCTTGAGGGGTAGCAATCAGCCCCAGCATTTT
>NA|TRBJ2-7|TRBD1|TRBV19
CASSRGQGYEQYF
TGTGCCAGTAGTCGTGGACAGGGATACGAGCAGTACTTC
>NA|TRBJ1-2|TRBD1|TRBV5-1
CASSEGQAGDGYTF
TGCGCCAGCTCAGAGGGACAGGCCGGGGATGGCTACACCTTC
>few|TRBJ1-6|TRBD1|TRBV10-3
CAISPGQRNSPLHF
TGTGCCATCAGTCCGGGACAGAGAAATTCACCCCTCCACTTT